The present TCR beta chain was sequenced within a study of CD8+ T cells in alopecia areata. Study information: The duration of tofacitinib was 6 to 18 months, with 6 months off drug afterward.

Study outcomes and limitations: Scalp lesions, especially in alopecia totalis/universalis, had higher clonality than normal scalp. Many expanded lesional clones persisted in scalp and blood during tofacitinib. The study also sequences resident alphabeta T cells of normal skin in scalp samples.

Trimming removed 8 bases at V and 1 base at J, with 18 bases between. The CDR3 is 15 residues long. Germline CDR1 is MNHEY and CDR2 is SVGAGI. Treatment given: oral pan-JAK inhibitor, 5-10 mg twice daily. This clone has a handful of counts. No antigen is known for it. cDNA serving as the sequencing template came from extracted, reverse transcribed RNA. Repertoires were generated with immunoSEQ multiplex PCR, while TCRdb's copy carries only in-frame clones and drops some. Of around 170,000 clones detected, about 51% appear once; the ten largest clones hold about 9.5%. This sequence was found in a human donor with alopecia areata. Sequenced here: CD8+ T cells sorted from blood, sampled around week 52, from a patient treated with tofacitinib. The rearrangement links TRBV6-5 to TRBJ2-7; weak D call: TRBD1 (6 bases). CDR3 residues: CASWALDSPSYEQYF. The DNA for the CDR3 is TGTGCCAGCTGGGCTCTGGACAGCCCATCCTACGAGCAGTACTTC.